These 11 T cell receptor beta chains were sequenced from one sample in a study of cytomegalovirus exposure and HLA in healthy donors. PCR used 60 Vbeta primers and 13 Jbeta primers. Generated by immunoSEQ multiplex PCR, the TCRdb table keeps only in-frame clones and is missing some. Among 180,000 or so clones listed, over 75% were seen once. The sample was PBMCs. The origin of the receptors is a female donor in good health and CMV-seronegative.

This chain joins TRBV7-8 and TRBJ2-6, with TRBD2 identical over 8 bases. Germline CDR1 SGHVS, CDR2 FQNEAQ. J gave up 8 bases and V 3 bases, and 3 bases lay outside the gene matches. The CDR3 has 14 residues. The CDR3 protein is CASSFGTSSNVLTF. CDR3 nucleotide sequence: TGTGCCAGCAGCTTCGGGACTAGTTCCAACGTCCTGACTTTC.

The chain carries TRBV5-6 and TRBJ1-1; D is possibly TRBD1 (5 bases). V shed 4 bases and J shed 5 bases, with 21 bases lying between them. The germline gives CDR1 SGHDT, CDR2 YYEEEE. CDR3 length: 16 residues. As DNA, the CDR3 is TGTGCCAGCAGCCCTTACACAAGACAGCTTGGGACTGAAGCTTTCTTT. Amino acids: CASSPYTRQLGTEAFF. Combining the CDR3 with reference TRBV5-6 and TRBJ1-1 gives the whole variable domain DAGVTQSPTHLIKTRGQQVTLRCSPKSGHDTVSWYQQALGQGPQFIFQYYEEEERQRGNFPDRFSGHQFPNYSSELNVNALLLGDSALYLCASSPYTRQLGTEAFFGQGTRLTVV.

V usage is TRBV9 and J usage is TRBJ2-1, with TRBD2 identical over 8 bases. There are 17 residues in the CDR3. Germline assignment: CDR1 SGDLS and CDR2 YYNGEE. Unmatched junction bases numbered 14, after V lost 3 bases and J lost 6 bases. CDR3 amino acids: CASSERPPGLDGNEQFF. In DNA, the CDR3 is TGTGCCAGCAGCGAGCGGCCTCCGGGACTAGACGGCAATGAGCAGTTCTTC. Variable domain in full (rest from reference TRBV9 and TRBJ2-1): DSGVTQTPKHLITATGQRVTLRCSPRSGDLSVYWYQQSLDQGLQFLIQYYNGEERAKGNILERFSAQQFPDLHSELNLSSLELGDSALYFCASSERPPGLDGNEQFFGPGTRLTVL.

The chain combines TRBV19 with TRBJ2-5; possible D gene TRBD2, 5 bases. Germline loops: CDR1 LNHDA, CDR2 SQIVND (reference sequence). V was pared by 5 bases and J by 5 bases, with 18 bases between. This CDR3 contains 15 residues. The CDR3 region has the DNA TGTGCCAGTAGTTCTCGACTAAGCCGGAGGGAGACCCAGTACTTC. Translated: CASSSRLSRRETQYF.

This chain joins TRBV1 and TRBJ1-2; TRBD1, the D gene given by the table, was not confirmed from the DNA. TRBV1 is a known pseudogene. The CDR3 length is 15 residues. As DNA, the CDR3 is TGCACCAGCAGCAAAGGGGGGCGGCCCTTCTATGGCTACACCTTC. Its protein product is CTSSKGGRPFYGYTF.

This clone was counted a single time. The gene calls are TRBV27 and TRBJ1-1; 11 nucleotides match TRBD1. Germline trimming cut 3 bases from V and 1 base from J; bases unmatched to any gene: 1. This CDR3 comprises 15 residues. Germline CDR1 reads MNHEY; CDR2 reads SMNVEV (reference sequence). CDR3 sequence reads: CASSFGTGGNTEAFF. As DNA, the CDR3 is TGTGCCAGCAGTTTCGGGACAGGGGGGAACACTGAAGCTTTCTTT.

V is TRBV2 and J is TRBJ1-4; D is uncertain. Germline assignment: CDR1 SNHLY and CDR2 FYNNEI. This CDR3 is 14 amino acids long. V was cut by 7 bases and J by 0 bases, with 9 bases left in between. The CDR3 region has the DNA TGTGCCAGCATTACGGAGGCAACTAATGAAAAACTGTTTTTT. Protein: CASITEATNEKLFF.

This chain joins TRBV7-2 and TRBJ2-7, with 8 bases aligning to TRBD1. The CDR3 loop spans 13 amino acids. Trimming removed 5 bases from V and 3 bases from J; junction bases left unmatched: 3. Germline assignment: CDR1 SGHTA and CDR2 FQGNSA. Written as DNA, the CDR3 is TGTGCCAGCAGCATAGGACAGGGCTACGAGCAGTACTTC. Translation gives CASSIGQGYEQYF.

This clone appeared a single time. CDR3: CSVSGSSYEQYF. The CDR3, as DNA: TGCAGCGTTAGTGGCAGCTCCTACGAGCAGTACTTC. The rearrangement joins TRBV29-1 to TRBJ2-7; no clear D gene. Germline CDR1 SQVTM, CDR2 ANQGSEA. This CDR3 comprises 12 residues. V dropped 5 bases and J dropped 0 bases, with 8 bases sitting between them.

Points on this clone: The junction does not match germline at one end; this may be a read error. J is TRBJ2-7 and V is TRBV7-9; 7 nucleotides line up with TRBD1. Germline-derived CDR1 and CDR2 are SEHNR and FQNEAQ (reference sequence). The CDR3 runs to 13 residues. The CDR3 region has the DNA TGTGCCAGCAGCTTAGGAGAATTCGGGACAGTTGACTTC. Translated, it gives CASSLGEFGTVDF. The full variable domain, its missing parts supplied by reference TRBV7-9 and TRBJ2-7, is DTGVSQNPRHKITKRGQNVTFRCDPISEHNRLYWYRQTLGQGPEFLTYFQNEAQLEKSRLLSDRFSAERPKGSFSTLEIQRTEQGDSAMYLCASSLGEFGTVDFGPGTRLTVT.

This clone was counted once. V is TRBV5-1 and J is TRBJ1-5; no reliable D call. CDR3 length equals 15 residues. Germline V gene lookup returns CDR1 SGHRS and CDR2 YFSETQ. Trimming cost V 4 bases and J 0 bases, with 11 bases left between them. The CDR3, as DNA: TGCGCCAGCAGCCTGGACGGGGATAGCAATCAGCCCCAGCATTTT. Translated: CASSLDGDSNQPQHF. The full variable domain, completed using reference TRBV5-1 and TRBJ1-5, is KAGVTQTPRYLIKTRGQQVTLSCSPISGHRSVSWYQQTPGQGLQFLFEYFSETQRNKGNFPGRFSGRQFSNSRSEMNVSTLELGDSALYLCASSLDGDSNQPQHFGDGTRLSIL.